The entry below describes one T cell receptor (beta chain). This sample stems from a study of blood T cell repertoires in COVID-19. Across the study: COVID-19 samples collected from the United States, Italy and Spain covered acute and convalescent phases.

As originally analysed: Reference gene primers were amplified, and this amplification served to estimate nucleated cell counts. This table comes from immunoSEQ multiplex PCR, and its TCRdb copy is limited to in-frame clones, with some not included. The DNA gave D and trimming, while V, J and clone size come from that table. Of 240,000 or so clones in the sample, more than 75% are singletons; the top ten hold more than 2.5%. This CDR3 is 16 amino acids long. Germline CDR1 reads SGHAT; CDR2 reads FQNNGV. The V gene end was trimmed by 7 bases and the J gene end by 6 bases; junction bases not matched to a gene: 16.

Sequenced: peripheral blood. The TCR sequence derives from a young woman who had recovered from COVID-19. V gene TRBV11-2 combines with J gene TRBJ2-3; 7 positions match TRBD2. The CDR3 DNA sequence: TGTGCCAGCAAGACTGCGACTAGCCCAGAGGGGGATACGCAGTATTTT. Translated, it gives CASKTATSPEGDTQYF. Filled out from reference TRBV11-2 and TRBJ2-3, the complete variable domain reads EAGVAQSPRYKIIEKRQSVAFWCNPISGHATLYWYQQILGQGPKLLIQFQNNGVVDDSQLPKDRFSAERLKGVDSTLKIQPAKLEDSAVYLCASKTATSPEGDTQYFGPGTRLTVL.